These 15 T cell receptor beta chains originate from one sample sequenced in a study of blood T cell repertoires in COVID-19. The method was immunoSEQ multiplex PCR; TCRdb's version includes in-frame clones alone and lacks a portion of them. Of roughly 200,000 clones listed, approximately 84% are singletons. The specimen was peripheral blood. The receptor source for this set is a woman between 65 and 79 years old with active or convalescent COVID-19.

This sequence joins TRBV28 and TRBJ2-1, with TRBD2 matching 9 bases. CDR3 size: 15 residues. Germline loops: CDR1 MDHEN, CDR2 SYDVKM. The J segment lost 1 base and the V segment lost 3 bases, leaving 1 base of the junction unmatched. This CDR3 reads CASSFSGSSYNEQFF. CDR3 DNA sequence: TGTGCCAGCAGTTTTAGCGGGAGTTCCTACAATGAGCAGTTCTTC.

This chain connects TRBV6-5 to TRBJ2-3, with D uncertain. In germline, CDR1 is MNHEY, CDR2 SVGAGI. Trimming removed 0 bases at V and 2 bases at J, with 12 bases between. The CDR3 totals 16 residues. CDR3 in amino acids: CASSYSRRLHTDTQYF. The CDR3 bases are TGTGCCAGCAGTTACTCGCGGCGACTTCACACAGATACGCAGTATTTT.

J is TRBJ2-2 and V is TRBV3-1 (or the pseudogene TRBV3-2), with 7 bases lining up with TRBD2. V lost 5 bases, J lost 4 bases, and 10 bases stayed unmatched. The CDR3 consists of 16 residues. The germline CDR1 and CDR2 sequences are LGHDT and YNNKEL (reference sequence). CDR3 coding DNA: TGTGCCAGCAGCTCCCCTCTAGCGGAGGTCACCGGGGAGCTGTTTTTT. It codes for CASSSPLAEVTGELFF.

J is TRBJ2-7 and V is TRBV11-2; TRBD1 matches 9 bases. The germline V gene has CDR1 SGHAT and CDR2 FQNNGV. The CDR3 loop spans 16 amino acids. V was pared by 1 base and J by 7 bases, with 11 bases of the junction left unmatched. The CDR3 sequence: CASSLVGTGMKREQYF. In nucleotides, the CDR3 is TGTGCCAGCAGCTTAGTCGGGACAGGGATGAAAAGGGAGCAGTACTTC.

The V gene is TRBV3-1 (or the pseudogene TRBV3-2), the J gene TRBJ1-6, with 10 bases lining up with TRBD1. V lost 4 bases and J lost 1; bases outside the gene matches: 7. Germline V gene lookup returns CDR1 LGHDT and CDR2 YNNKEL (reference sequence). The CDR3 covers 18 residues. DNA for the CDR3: TGTGCCAGCAGCCCCGGACAGGGGGGGGGATCCTATAATTCACCCCTCCACTTT. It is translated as CASSPGQGGGSYNSPLHF.

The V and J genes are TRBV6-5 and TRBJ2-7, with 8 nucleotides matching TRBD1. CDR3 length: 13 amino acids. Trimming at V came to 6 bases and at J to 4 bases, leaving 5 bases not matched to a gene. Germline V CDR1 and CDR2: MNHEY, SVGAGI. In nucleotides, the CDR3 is TGTGCCAGCAGACCAGGGGGCGGTTACGAGCAGTACTTC. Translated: CASRPGGGYEQYF.

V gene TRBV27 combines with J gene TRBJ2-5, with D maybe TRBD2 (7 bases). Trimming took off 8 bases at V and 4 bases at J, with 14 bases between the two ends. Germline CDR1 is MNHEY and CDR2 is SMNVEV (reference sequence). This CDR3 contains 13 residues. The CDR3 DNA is TGTGCCAGCCGGGGGGCCCTCGGAGAGACCCAGTACTTC. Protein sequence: CASRGALGETQYF.

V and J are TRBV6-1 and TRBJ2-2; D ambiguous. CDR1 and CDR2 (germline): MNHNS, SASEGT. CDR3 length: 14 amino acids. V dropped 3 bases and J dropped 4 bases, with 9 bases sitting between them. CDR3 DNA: TGTGCCAGCAGTGAGCGACAATCCACCGGGGAGCTGTTTTTT. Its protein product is CASSERQSTGELFF.

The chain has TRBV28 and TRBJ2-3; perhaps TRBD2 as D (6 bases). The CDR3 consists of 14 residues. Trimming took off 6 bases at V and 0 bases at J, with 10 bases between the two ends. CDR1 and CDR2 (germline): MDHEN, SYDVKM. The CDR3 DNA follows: TGTGCCAGCAGCCGGGACTCAAGCACAGATACGCAGTATTTT. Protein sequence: CASSRDSSTDTQYF.

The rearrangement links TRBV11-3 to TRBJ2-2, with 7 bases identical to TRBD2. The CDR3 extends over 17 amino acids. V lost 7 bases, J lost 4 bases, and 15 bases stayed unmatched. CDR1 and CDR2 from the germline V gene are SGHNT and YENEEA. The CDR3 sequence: CASTQGPAGWRTGELFF. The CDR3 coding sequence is TGTGCCAGCACCCAGGGTCCAGCGGGGTGGCGCACCGGGGAGCTGTTTTTT.

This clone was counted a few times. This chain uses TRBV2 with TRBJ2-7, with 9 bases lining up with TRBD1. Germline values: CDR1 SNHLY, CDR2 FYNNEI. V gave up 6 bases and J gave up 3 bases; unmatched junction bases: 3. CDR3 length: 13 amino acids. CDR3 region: CASSGTGFYEQYF. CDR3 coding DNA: TGTGCCAGCAGCGGGACAGGGTTCTACGAGCAGTACTTC.

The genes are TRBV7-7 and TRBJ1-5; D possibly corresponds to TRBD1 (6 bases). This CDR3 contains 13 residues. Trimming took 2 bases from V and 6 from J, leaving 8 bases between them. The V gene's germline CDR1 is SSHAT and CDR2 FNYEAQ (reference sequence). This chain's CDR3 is CASSLRGGQPQHF. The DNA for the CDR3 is TGTGCCAGCAGCTTAAGAGGGGGTCAGCCCCAGCATTTT.

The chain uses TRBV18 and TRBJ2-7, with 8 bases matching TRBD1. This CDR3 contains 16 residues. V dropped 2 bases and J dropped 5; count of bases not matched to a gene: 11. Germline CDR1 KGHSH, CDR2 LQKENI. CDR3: CASSPNPRGHGDEQYF. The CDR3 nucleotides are TGTGCCAGCTCACCAAACCCCAGGGGGCACGGTGACGAGCAGTACTTC.

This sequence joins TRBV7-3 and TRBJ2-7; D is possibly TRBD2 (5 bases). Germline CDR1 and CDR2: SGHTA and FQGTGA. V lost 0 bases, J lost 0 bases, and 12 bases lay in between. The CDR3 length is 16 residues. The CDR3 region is CASSLTGSGSSYEQYF. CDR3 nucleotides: TGTGCCAGCAGCTTAACGGGAAGTGGGAGCTCCTACGAGCAGTACTTC.

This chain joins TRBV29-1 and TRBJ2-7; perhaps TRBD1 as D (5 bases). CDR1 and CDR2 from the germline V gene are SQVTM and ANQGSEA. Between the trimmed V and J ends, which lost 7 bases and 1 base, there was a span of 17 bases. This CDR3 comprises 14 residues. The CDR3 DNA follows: TGCAGCGCCCGCCTTCCCCAGGGTTCCTACGAGCAGTACTTC. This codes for CSARLPQGSYEQYF.